This T cell receptor (beta chain) was retrieved from a study of T cells in Graves' hyperthyroidism and ophthalmopathy. Amplified TCR beta CDR3 regions derived from RNA transcripts. The HTBI set primed first-round TCR CDR3 RT-PCR. TCRdb processed the multiplex PCR reads anew with MiXCR; each CDR3 protein has one entry. The sample consists of a few hundred thousand distinct CDR3 sequences, over 35% of them appearing once. Unmatched junction bases numbered 12, after V lost 4 bases and J lost 7 bases. The CDR3 has 15 residues. Germline loops: CDR1 LNHDA, CDR2 SQIVND (reference sequence). The sequencing input was peripheral blood or thyroid tissue (not recorded which). This chain connects TRBV19 to TRBJ2-7; 8 positions match TRBD1. The receptor was isolated from an adult woman with Graves' disease, either hyperthyroidism or ophthalmopathy (not recorded which). CDR3 amino acids: CASSTAGGPYNEQYF. In DNA form, the CDR3 reads TGTGCCAGTAGTACGGCAGGGGGCCCCTACAATGAGCAGTACTTC. The full variable domain, rest sourced from reference TRBV19 and TRBJ2-7, is DGGITQSPKYLFRKEGQNVTLSCEQNLNHDAMYWYRQDPGQGLRLIYYSQIVNDFQKGDIAEGYSVSREKKESFPLTVTSAQKNPTAFYLCASSTAGGPYNEQYFGPGTRLTVT.